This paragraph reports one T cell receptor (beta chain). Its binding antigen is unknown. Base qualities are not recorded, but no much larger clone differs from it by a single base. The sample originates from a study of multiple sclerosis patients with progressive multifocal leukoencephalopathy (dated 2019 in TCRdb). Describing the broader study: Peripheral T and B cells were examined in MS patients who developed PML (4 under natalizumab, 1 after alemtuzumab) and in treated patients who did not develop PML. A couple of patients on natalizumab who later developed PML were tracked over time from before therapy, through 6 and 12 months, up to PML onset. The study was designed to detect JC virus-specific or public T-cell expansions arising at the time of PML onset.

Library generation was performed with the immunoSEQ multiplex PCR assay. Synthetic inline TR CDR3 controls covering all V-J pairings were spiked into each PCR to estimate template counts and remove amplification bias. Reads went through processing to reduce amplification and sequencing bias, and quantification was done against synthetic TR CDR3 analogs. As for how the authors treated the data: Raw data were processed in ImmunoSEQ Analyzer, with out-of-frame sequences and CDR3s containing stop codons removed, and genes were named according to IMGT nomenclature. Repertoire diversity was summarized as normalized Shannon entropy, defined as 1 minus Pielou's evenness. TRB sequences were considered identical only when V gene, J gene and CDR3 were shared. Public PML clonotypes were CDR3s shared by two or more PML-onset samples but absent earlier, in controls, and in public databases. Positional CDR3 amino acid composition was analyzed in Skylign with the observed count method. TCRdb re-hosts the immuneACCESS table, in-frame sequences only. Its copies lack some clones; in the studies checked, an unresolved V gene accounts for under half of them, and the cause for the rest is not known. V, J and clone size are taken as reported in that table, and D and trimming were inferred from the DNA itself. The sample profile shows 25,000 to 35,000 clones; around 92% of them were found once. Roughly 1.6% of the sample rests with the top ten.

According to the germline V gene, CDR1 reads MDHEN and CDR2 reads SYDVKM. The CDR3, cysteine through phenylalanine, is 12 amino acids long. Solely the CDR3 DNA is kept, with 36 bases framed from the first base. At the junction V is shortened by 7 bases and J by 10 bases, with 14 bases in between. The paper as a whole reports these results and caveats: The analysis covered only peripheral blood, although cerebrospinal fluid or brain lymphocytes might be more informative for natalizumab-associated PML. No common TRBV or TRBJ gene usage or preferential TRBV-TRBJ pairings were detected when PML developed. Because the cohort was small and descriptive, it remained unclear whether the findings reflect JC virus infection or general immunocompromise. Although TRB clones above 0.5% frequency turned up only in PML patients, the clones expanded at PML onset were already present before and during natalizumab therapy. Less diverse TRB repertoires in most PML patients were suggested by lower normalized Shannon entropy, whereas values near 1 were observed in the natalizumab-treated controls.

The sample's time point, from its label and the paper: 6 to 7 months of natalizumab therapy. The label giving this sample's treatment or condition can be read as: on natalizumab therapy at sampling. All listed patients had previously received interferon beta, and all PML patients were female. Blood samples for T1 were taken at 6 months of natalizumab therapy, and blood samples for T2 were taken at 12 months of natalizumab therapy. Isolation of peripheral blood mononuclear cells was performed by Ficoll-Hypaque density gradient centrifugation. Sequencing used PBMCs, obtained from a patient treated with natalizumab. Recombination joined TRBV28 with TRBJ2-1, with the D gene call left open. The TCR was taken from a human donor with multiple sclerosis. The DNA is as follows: TGTGCCAGCACCCTGACCGTGGGAGAGCAGTTCTTC. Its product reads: CASTLTVGEQFF. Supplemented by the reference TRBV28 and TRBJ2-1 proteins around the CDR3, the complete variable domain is DVKVTQSSRYLVKRTGEKVFLECVQDMDHENMFWYRQDPGLGLRLIYFSYDVKMKEKGDIPEGYSVSREKKERFSLILESASTNQTSMYLCASTLTVGEQFFGPGTRLTVL.